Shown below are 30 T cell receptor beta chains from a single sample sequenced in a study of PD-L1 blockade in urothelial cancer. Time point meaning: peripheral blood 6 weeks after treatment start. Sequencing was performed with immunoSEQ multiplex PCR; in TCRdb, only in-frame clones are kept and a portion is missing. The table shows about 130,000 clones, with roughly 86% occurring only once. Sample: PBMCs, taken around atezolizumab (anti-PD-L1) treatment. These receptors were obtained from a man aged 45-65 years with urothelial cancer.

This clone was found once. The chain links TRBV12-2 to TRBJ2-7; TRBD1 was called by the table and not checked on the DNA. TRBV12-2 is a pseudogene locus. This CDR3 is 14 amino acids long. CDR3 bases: TGTGCAAGTCGCTTAGGGGGCCGAAGGGACGAGCAGTACTTC. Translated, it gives CASRLGGRRDEQYF.

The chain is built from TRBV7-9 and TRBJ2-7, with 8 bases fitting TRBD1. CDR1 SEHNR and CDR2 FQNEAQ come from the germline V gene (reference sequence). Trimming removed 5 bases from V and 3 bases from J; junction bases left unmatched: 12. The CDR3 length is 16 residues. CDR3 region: CASSRGQGAVLYEQYF. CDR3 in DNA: TGTGCCAGCAGCCGCGGACAGGGTGCCGTCCTCTACGAGCAGTACTTC.

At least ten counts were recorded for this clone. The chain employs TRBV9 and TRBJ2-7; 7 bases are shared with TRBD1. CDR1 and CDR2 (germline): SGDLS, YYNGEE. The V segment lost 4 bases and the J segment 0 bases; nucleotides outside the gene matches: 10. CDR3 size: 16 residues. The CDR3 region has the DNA TGTGCCAGCAGCCCTCGGACAGGATTCAGCTCCTACGAGCAGTACTTC. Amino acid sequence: CASSPRTGFSSYEQYF.

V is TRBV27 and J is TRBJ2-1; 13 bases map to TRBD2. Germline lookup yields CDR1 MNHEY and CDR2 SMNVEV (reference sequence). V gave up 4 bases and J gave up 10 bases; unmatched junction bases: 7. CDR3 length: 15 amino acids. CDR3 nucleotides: TGTGCCAGCAGTTCGACTAGCGGGAGGCCGTGGGAGCAGTTCTTC. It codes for CASSSTSGRPWEQFF.

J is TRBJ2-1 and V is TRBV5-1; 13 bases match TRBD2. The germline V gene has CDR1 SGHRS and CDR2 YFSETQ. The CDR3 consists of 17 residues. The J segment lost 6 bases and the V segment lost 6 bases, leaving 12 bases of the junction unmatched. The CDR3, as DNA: TGCGCCAGCACCTGGACTAGCGGGAGTCCCTCCAGCAATGAGCAGTTCTTC. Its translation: CASTWTSGSPSSNEQFF.

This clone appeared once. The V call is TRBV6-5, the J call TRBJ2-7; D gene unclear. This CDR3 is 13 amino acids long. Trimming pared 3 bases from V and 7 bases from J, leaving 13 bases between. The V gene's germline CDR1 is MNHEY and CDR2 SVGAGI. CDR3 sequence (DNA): TGTGCCAGCAGTTATAAGGTAACCGGGGAGCAGTACTTC. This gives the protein CASSYKVTGEQYF.

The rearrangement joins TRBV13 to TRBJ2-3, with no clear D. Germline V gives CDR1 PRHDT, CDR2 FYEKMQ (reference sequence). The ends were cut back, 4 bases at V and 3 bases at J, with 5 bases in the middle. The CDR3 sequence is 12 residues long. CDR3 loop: CASSSETDTQYF. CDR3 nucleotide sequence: TGTGCCAGCAGCTCCGAGACAGATACGCAGTATTTT.

The CDR3 coding sequence is TGTGCCAGCAGCTTAGTTTGGGGGCACACTGAAGCTTTCTTT. This encodes CASSLVWGHTEAFF. The chain couples TRBV11-2 to TRBJ1-1, with TRBD1 as a possible D gene (6 bases). Looked up from germline, CDR1 is SGHAT and CDR2 is FQNNGV. V shed 1 base and J shed 3 bases, with 9 bases lying between them. This CDR3 has 14 amino acids.

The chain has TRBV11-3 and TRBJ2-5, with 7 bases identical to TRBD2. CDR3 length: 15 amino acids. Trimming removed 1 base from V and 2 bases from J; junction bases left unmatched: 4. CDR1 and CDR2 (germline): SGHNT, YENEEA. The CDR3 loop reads CASSLAGGGQETQYF. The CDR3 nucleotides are TGTGCCAGCAGCTTAGCGGGAGGAGGTCAAGAGACCCAGTACTTC.

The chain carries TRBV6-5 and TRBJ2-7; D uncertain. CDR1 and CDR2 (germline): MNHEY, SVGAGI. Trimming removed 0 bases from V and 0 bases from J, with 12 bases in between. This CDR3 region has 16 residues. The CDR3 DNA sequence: TGTGCCAGCAGTTACTCGCTCCAGTCAAGCTCCTACGAGCAGTACTTC. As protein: CASSYSLQSSSYEQYF.

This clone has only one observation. CDR3 residues: CASSLVSGLPEGELFF. The CDR3 nucleotides are TGCGCCAGCAGCTTGGTTAGCGGGCTGCCGGAGGGGGAGCTGTTTTTT. The chain joins TRBV5-1 to TRBJ2-2; 7 bases line up with TRBD2. The CDR3 is made up of 16 amino acids. V shed 0 bases and J 8 bases; nucleotides not matched to a gene: 10. Germline V CDR1 and CDR2: SGHRS, YFSETQ.

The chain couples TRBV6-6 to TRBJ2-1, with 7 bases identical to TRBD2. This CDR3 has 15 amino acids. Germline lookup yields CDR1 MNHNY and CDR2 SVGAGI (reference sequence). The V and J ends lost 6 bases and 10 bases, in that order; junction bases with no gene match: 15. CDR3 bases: TGTGCCAGCAGCCAAACTAGCGCCCGAACAGAGGAGCAGTTCTTC. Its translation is CASSQTSARTEEQFF.

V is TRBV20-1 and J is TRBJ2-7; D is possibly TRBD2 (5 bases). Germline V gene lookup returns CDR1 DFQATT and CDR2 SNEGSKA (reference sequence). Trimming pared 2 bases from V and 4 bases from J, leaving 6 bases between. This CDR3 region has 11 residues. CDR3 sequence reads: CSARRGYEQYF. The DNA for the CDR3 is TGCAGTGCTAGAAGAGGGTACGAGCAGTACTTC.

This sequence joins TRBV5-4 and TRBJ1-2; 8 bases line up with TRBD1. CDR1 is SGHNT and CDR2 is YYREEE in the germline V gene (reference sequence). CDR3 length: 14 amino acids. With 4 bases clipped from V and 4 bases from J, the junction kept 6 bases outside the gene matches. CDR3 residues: CASSPGTGSYGYTF. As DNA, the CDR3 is TGTGCCAGCAGCCCGGGGACAGGCTCCTATGGCTACACCTTC.

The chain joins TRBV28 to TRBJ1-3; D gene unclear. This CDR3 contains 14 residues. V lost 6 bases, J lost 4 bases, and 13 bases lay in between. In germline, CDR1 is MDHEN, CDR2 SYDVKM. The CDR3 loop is CASSLGQAGNTIYF. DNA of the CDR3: TGTGCCAGCAGCCTCGGCCAGGCCGGAAACACCATATATTTT.

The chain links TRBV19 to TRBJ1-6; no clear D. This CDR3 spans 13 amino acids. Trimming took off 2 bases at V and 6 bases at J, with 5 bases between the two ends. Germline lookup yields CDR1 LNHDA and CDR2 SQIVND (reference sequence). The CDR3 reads CASSIISNSPLHF. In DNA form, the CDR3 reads TGTGCCAGTAGTATAATCTCTAATTCACCCCTCCACTTT.

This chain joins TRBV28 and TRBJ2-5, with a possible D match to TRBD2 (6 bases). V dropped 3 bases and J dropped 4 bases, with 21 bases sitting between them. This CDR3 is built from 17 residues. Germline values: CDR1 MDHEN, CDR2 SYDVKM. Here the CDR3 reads CASSLGSAGYDLETQYF. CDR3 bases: TGTGCCAGCAGTTTGGGTTCAGCGGGTTACGATTTAGAGACCCAGTACTTC.

The CDR3 DNA sequence: TGTGCCATCGATGACGGGGGAGGCTACGAGCAGTACTTC. As protein: CAIDDGGGYEQYF. This chain uses TRBV10-3 with TRBJ2-7; D may be TRBD2 (6 bases). V was cut by 8 bases and J by 3 bases, with 14 bases left in between. CDR1 ENHRY and CDR2 SYGVKD come from the germline V gene. The CDR3 loop spans 13 amino acids.

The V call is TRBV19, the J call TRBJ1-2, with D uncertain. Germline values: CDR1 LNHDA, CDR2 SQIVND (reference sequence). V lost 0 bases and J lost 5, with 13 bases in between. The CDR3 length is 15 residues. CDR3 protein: CASSIDLPGVYGYTF. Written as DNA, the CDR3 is TGTGCCAGTAGTATAGATCTTCCCGGGGTTTATGGCTACACCTTC. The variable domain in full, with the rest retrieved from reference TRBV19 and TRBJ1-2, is DGGITQSPKYLFRKEGQNVTLSCEQNLNHDAMYWYRQDPGQGLRLIYYSQIVNDFQKGDIAEGYSVSREKKESFPLTVTSAQKNPTAFYLCASSIDLPGVYGYTFGSGTRLTVV.

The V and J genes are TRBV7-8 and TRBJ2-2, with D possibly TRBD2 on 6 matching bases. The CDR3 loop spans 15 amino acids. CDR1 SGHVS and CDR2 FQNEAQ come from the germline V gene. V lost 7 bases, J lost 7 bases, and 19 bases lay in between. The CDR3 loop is CASTFRRGAVGELFF. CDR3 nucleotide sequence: TGTGCCAGCACCTTCCGACGCGGGGCGGTCGGGGAGCTGTTTTTT.

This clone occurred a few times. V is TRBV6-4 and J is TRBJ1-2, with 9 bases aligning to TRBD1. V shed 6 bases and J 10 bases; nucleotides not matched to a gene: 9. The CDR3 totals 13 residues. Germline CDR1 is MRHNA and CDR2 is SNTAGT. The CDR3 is CASSAGQGGSYTF. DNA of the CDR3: TGTGCCAGCAGCGCGGGACAGGGTGGTTCCTACACCTTC.

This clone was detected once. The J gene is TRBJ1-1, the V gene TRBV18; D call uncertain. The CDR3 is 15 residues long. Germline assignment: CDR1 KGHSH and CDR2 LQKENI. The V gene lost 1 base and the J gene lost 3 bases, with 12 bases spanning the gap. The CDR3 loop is CASSPRRPRDTEAFF. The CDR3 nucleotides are TGTGCCAGCTCACCACGGAGACCGAGGGACACTGAAGCTTTCTTT.

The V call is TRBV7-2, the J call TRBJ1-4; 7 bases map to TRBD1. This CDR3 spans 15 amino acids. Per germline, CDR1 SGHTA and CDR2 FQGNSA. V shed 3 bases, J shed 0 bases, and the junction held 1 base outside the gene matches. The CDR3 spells CASSLGQTTNEKLFF. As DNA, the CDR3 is TGTGCCAGCAGCTTGGGACAGACAACTAATGAAAAACTGTTTTTT.

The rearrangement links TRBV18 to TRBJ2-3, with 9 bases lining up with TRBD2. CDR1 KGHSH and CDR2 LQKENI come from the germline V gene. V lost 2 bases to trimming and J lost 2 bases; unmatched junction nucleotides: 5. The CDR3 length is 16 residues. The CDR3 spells CASSPKGLAHTDTQYF. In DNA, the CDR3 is TGTGCCAGCTCACCAAAGGGACTAGCCCACACAGATACGCAGTATTTT.

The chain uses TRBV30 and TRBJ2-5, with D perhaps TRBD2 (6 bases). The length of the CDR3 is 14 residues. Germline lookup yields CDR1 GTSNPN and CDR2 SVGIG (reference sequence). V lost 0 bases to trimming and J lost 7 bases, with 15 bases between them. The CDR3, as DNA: TGTGCCTGGAGTGTTTTTAGCGGCAAGGGGACCCAGTACTTC. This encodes CAWSVFSGKGTQYF.

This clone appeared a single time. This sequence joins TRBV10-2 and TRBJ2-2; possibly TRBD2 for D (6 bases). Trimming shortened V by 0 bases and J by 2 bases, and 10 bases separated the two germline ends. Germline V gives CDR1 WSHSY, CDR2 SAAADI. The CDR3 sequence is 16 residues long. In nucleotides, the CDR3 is TGCGCCAGCAGTGAGTCGGGGCGGGGAAACACCGGGGAGCTGTTTTTT. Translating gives CASSESGRGNTGELFF.

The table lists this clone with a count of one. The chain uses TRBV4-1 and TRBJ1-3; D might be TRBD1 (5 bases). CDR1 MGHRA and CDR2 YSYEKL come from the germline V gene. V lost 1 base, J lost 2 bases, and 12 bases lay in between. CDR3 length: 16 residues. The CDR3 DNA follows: TGCGCCAGCAGCCAAGGCCCCGGGACTGCTGGAAACACCATATATTTT. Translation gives CASSQGPGTAGNTIYF.

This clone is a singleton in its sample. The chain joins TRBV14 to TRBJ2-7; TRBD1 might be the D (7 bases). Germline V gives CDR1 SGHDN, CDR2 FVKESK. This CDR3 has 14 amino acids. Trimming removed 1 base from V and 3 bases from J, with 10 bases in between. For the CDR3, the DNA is TGTGCCAGCAGCCAAGCAGGGGGGTACTACGAGCAGTACTTC. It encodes CASSQAGGYYEQYF.

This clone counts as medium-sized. CDR3 amino acids: CASRRTNYNEQFF. CDR3 in DNA: TGTGCCAGCAGGCGCACTAACTACAATGAGCAGTTCTTC. This sequence joins TRBV7-2 and TRBJ2-1; D gene uncertain. This CDR3 is built from 13 residues. Germline values: CDR1 SGHTA, CDR2 FQGNSA. Trimming removed 6 bases at V and 3 bases at J, with 9 bases between.

The CDR3 reads CASSWRVPTTDTQYF. The CDR3 coding sequence is TGCGCCAGCAGCTGGCGGGTCCCGACCACAGATACGCAGTATTTT. The chain couples TRBV5-1 to TRBJ2-3; D is perhaps TRBD2 (5 bases). V lost 3 bases, J lost 2 bases, and 13 bases lay in between. The germline V gene encodes CDR1 SGHRS and CDR2 YFSETQ. The CDR3 is 15 amino acids.